This T cell receptor (beta chain) was observed in a study of cytomegalovirus exposure and HLA in healthy donors. General study results and limits: A few CMV-associated chains were confirmed in vitro to be specific for CMV antigens.

With 5 bases removed from V and 8 bases from J, the gap between germline ends came to 12 bases. The germline CDR1 and CDR2 sequences are DFQATT and SNEGSKA (reference sequence). The CDR3 totals 11 residues. Concerning this clone: Its target is unknown.

The donors (healthy individuals) were bone marrow donors. 60 Vbeta and 13 Jbeta primers were used in PCR. The protocol was immunoSEQ multiplex PCR, while the TCRdb copy is restricted to in-frame clones and leaves out a portion. The clone table shows approximately 190,000 clones, with the ten largest holding 0.74%. The chain has TRBV20-1 and TRBJ1-1; TRBD1 is a possible D gene (6 bases). Sequences were obtained from PBMCs. The clonotype was recovered from a boy younger than 18 in good health and CMV-seronegative. This CDR3 reads CSAAPGQEAFF. The CDR3 DNA reads as TGCAGTGCTGCCCCGGGACAAGAAGCTTTCTTT.